What follows are 18 T cell receptor beta chains derived from one specimen sequenced in a study of early T cells in non-severe SARS-CoV-2 infection. TCRdb called the 5' RACE reads again in MiXCR, with one record for every CDR3 protein. This sample yields 95,000 to 100,000 distinct CDR3 sequences, of which about 13% are seen a single time; 2% to 2.5% belongs to the top ten. The sequencing sample was made of whole blood. Receptor source: an adult who was a healthcare worker with PCR-confirmed SARS-CoV-2 infection or an uninfected control (not recorded which).

This clonotype was counted a few times. The J gene is TRBJ2-7, the V gene TRBV7-9; D is unclear. There are 12 residues in the CDR3. Trimming cost V 1 base and J 5 bases, with 6 bases left between them. Germline V gene lookup returns CDR1 SEHNR and CDR2 FQNEAQ (reference sequence). The CDR3: CASSLGPDEQYF. In DNA form, the CDR3 reads TGTGCCAGCAGCTTAGGGCCCGACGAGCAGTACTTC.

The sample holds a few counts of this clonotype. V and J are TRBV18 and TRBJ2-1; 13 nucleotides line up with TRBD2. CDR3 length: 18 amino acids. The germline V gene encodes CDR1 KGHSH and CDR2 LQKENI. With 1 base clipped from V and 0 bases from J, the junction kept 3 bases outside the gene matches. The CDR3 spells CASSPRGLAGDSYNEQFF. The CDR3 DNA sequence: TGTGCCAGCTCACCACGCGGACTAGCGGGGGACTCCTACAATGAGCAGTTCTTC.

The sample holds many counts of this clonotype. V usage is TRBV11-2 and J usage is TRBJ2-1, with D perhaps TRBD1 or TRBD2 (5 bases each). CDR3 length: 13 amino acids. Trimming took off 1 base at V and 6 bases at J, with 7 bases between the two ends. The germline V gene has CDR1 SGHAT and CDR2 FQNNGV. The CDR3 is CASSLGGANEQFF. In nucleotides, the CDR3 is TGTGCCAGCAGCTTAGGAGGGGCCAATGAGCAGTTCTTC.

This clonotype has ten or more counts. This chain connects TRBV7-9 to TRBJ2-7; a possible D gene is TRBD2 (6 bases). Trimming took off 3 bases at V and 4 bases at J, with 13 bases between the two ends. Germline V gene sequence: CDR1 SEHNR, CDR2 FQNEAQ (reference sequence). The CDR3 runs to 14 residues. The CDR3 DNA reads TGTGCCAGCAGCTTGGGCGGGGCCGGTTACGAGCAGTACTTC. Its protein product is CASSLGGAGYEQYF. Together with reference TRBV7-9 and TRBJ2-7, the CDR3 gives the full variable domain: DTGVSQNPRHKITKRGQNVTFRCDPISEHNRLYWYRQTLGQGPEFLTYFQNEAQLEKSRLLSDRFSAERPKGSFSTLEIQRTEQGDSAMYLCASSLGGAGYEQYFGPGTRLTVT.

This chain connects TRBV7-8 to TRBJ1-1, with 10 bases lining up with TRBD1. The CDR3 spans 17 residues. The V segment lost 5 bases and the J segment 0 bases; nucleotides outside the gene matches: 9. Per the germline V gene, CDR1 is SGHVS and CDR2 is FQNEAQ. The DNA for the CDR3 is TGTGCCAGCAGCCATCGACAGGGGGCTCTGGTGAACACTGAAGCTTTCTTT. This sequence encodes CASSHRQGALVNTEAFF. The full variable domain, rest sourced from reference TRBV7-8 and TRBJ1-1, is GAGVSQSPRYKVAKRGQDVALRCDPISGHVSLFWYQQALGQGPEFLTYFQNEAQLDKSGLPSDRFFAERPEGSVSTLKIQRTQQEDSAVYLCASSHRQGALVNTEAFFGQGTRLTVV.

The CDR3 loop is CATATGNEQFF. DNA for the CDR3: TGTGCTACGGCCACGGGGAATGAGCAGTTCTTC. This chain connects TRBV12-5 to TRBJ2-1; maybe TRBD2 (5 bases). The V gene lost 10 bases and the J gene lost 7 bases, with 11 bases spanning the gap. CDR3 length: 11 residues. Germline values: CDR1 LGHNT, CDR2 FRNRAP.

This clonotype has only a few counts. The CDR3 DNA is TGTGCCAGCAGTCCGCAGGGGAGGCCTGGGGCCAACGTCCTGACTTTC. The encoded protein is CASSPQGRPGANVLTF. The V and J genes are TRBV27 and TRBJ2-6; tentatively, D is TRBD1 or TRBD2 (6 bases each). The CDR3 consists of 16 residues. CDR1 is MNHEY, CDR2 SMNVEV, per germline (reference sequence). With 5 bases removed from V and 2 bases from J, the gap between germline ends came to 13 bases. The complete variable domain, with remaining parts taken from reference TRBV27 and TRBJ2-6, reads EAQVTQNPRYLITVTGKKLTVTCSQNMNHEYMSWYRQDPGLGLRQIYYSMNVEVTDKGDVPEGYKVSRKEKRNFPLILESPSPNQTSLYFCASSPQGRPGANVLTFGAGSRLTVL.

This clonotype was seen a few times. This chain connects TRBV29-1 to TRBJ2-1, with D tentatively TRBD1 (5 bases). Trimming took off 5 bases at V and 2 bases at J, with 10 bases between the two ends. In germline, CDR1 is SQVTM, CDR2 ANQGSEA. This CDR3 comprises 13 residues. DNA for the CDR3: TGCAGCGTTCGAACAGGAACCTACAATGAGCAGTTCTTC. Translating it yields CSVRTGTYNEQFF.

This clonotype was observed at least ten times. The chain uses TRBV25-1 and TRBJ2-7; D is unclear. CDR1 and CDR2 (germline): MGHDK, SYGVNS. This CDR3 is built from 13 residues. V was clipped by 10 bases and J by 2 bases, with 15 bases between them. CDR3 loop: CATLSDLTYEQYF. The CDR3, as DNA: TGTGCCACTCTATCCGACCTTACCTACGAGCAGTACTTC.

In this sample, this clonotype turned up many times. The genes are TRBV7-9 and TRBJ2-1; TRBD1 matches 9 bases. In germline, CDR1 is SEHNR, CDR2 FQNEAQ (reference sequence). The length of the CDR3 is 15 residues. The trim removed 8 bases at V and 5 bases at J, leaving 10 bases unmatched. The CDR3 coding sequence is TGTGCCAGCGCTCCTTTACAGGGGGCCAACAATGAGCAGTTCTTC. It encodes CASAPLQGANNEQFF.

J is TRBJ2-1 and V is TRBV11-2, with TRBD2 as a possible D gene (5 bases). V was cut by 0 bases and J by 4 bases, with 10 bases left in between. The CDR3 has 15 residues. Germline V CDR1 and CDR2: SGHAT, FQNNGV. The CDR3 sequence is CASSLEMTTYNEQFF. Written as DNA, the CDR3 is TGTGCCAGCAGCTTAGAGATGACTACGTACAATGAGCAGTTCTTC.

This clonotype occurred many times. This chain uses TRBV7-2 with TRBJ2-3; D unclear. The CDR3 runs to 15 residues. Germline CDR1 reads SGHTA; CDR2 reads FQGNSA. V gave up 4 bases and J gave up 4 bases, with 15 bases separating them. The CDR3: CASSSRTPGADTQYF. CDR3 nucleotide sequence: TGTGCCAGCAGCTCTCGGACGCCTGGGGCAGATACGCAGTATTTT.

This clonotype was counted a few times. The V call is TRBV2, the J call TRBJ2-7, with 15 bases lining up with TRBD2. CDR1 and CDR2 (germline): SNHLY, FYNNEI. The CDR3 runs to 17 residues. J gave up 4 bases and V 4 bases, and 8 bases lay outside the gene matches. The CDR3 loop is CASSGGLAGGPPYEQYF. CDR3 DNA: TGTGCCAGCAGTGGGGGACTAGCGGGGGGACCACCGTACGAGCAGTACTTC.

This clonotype was picked up a small number of times. J is TRBJ2-3 and V is TRBV7-2; the D call may be TRBD1 or TRBD2 (5 bases each). The CDR3 loop spans 16 amino acids. The germline gives CDR1 SGHTA, CDR2 FQGNSA. V was trimmed by 5 bases and J by 2 bases, leaving 17 bases between them. CDR3 residues: CASSGQGRRYTDTQYF. The CDR3 DNA is TGTGCCAGCAGCGGTCAGGGACGGAGGTACACAGATACGCAGTATTTT. Complete variable domain (other parts from reference TRBV7-2 and TRBJ2-3): GAGVSQSPSNKVTEKGKDVELRCDPISGHTALYWYRQSLGQGLEFLIYFQGNSAPDKSGLPSDRFSAERTGGSVSTLTIQRTQQEDSAVYLCASSGQGRRYTDTQYFGPGTRLTVL.

This clonotype was detected many times. The CDR3 sequence: CASSPLRSPNNEQFF. Here the CDR3 DNA reads TGTGCCAGCAGTCCCCTTCGTAGCCCGAACAATGAGCAGTTCTTC. This chain joins TRBV6-2 or TRBV6-3 and TRBJ2-1; the D is unclear. The CDR3 length is 15 residues. The germline CDR1 and CDR2 sequences are MNHEY and SVGEGT. V lost 5 bases and J 5 bases, leaving 16 bases between the germline ends.

V gene TRBV24-1 combines with J gene TRBJ2-1; a weak D match, TRBD2 (5 bases). Looked up from germline, CDR1 is KGHDR and CDR2 is SFDVKD. CDR3 length: 14 residues. Trimming removed 5 bases at V and 3 bases at J, with 10 bases between. DNA for the CDR3: TGTGCCACCAGTGGTCGAGGGATCTACAATGAGCAGTTCTTC. It specifies CATSGRGIYNEQFF.

This clonotype was seen at least ten times. The V call is TRBV5-8, the J call TRBJ1-2; D gene unclear. CDR3 length: 15 amino acids. CDR1 and CDR2 from the germline V gene are SGHTS and YDEGEE. The V and J ends lost 0 bases and 4 bases respectively, with 13 bases between them. CDR3 coding DNA: TGTGCCAGCAGCTTGGGATTGCGCACTATCTATGGCTACACCTTC. It specifies CASSLGLRTIYGYTF.

The gene calls are TRBV27 and TRBJ1-1, with no clear D. Trimming pared 2 bases from V and 5 bases from J, leaving 18 bases between. Germline-derived CDR1 and CDR2 are MNHEY and SMNVEV (reference sequence). The length of the CDR3 is 16 residues. The CDR3 nucleotides read TGTGCCAGCAGTTTAGGGTCTGGGTACAAGGAGACTGAAGCTTTCTTT. It translates to CASSLGSGYKETEAFF.